The sequence of this TCR beta chain was determined in a study of CD8+CD57+ T cells in acquired aplastic anemia. After removal of 8 bases from V and 7 bases from J, the junction contained 7 bases not matched to a gene. Looked up from germline, CDR1 is LGHDT and CDR2 is YNNKEL (reference sequence). This CDR3 region has 12 residues. Using genomic DNA as the template, TCR beta VDJ and CDR3 profiling was carried out. MiXCR, run by TCRdb on the reads, gives a single entry per CDR3 protein. The sample contains around 430,000 distinct CDR3 sequences, approximately 33% of which appear only once. An expansion of CD8+CD57+ cells by flow cytometry had been shown in patients chosen for sequencing. The patients, all of them, had severe acquired aplastic anemia. About this clonotype: No antigen is known for it. This may come from a read error, since a much larger clone is one base off.

General study points: A significant difference in CD8+ Simpson's diversity between patients and controls was not found.

V gene TRBV3-1 combines with J gene TRBJ2-5, with 7 bases lining up with TRBD2. This TCR was sampled from a human donor with aplastic anemia. The source material was sorted CD4+, CD8+, or CD8+CD57+ T cells (not recorded which) from PBMCs. This CDR3 is CASGRGGGTQYF. CDR3 DNA: TGTGCCAGCGGGAGGGGCGGAGGGACCCAGTACTTC.